This TCR beta chain is from a study of T cell clonotyping in hematopoietic cell transplantation. General study points: Higher Inverse Simpson Index values in graft donor and pretransplant recipient predicted broader posttransplant TCR diversity. Pathologically expanded recipient clonotypes increased progressively from day 30 to day 180 as diversity fell. Without cell sorting, CD4 versus CD8 contributions remain unresolved.

The method was immunoSEQ multiplex PCR; TCRdb's version includes in-frame clones alone and lacks a portion of them. Of roughly 10,000 clones listed, around 79% are singletons. To note about this clone: Its antigen is not identified.

Blood collection times were about day -28 and days 30, 100, 180 posttransplant. The length of the CDR3 is 13 residues. The V end was cut by 4 bases, the J end by 5 bases, with 14 bases between. The germline CDR1 and CDR2 sequences are GTSNPN and SVGIG (reference sequence). Sequences were derived from PBMCs, sampled 30 days after allogeneic stem cell transplant. This sequence originates from a female patient in her 40s who had an allogeneic stem cell transplant from a related donor, so T cells may come from the graft donor. Some clones in this sample may be carry-over from other donors' samples. The chain is built from TRBV30 and TRBJ2-5; tentatively, D is TRBD2 (5 bases). As DNA, the CDR3 is TGTGCCTGGACTCGGACTGATAGGGAGACCCAGTACTTC. It encodes CAWTRTDRETQYF.